This record looks at one T cell receptor beta chain sequence and its context. In terms of age and location, participants ranged from roughly 18 to 100 years and lived in roughly 22 US areas. These data are taken from a study of blood T cell repertoires in COVID-19. Study-wide background: Whether acute or convalescent, the COVID-19 samples came from the United States, Italy and Spain.

The germline CDR1 and CDR2 sequences are MDHEN and SYDVKM. Trimming removed 6 bases from V and 4 bases from J, with 16 bases in between. The CDR3 covers 15 residues. In the authors' methods: Amplification of reference gene primers was used by the study to estimate nucleated cell counts. Profiling relied on immunoSEQ multiplex PCR, and the TCRdb table lists in-frame clones only, not all of them. V and J calls plus clone size are reproduced from that table; the DNA served to infer D and trimming. The sample shows about 140,000 clones, roughly 80% of them seen only once. The receptor comes from a woman aged 18-29 years who had been exposed to COVID-19. The rearrangement links TRBV28 to TRBJ1-3, with D unresolved. The sample consisted of PBMCs or T cells enriched from blood (not recorded which). The CDR3 reads CASRAAAPVGNTIYF. DNA of the CDR3: TGTGCCAGCAGAGCCGCCGCGCCGGTCGGAAACACCATATATTTT.